This record concerns one T cell receptor beta chain sequence. In the original analysis: Estimation of nucleated cell counts was performed using reference gene primer amplification. Clones were sequenced by immunoSEQ multiplex PCR, and TCRdb holds only the in-frame ones, with some missing. D and trimming come from the DNA, and the V and J calls and clone size come from that table. The sample carries nearly 250,000 clones, around 86% recorded once. These data are taken from a study of blood T cell repertoires in COVID-19. Study-wide background: Samples of COVID-19 (acute and convalescent) were obtained from the United States, Italy and Spain. The analysed material was cDNA or gDNA that came from T cells, B-cell-depleted T cells, or PBMCs.

Donors in Cohort 3 counted as recovered after two negative PCRs, clearance, or symptom resolution. The CDR3 is made up of 14 amino acids. Germline lookup yields CDR1 SNHLY and CDR2 FYNNEI. V trimming: 5 bases; J trimming: 1 base; junction bases outside the gene matches: 2. The gene calls are TRBV2 and TRBJ1-1, with 9 bases identical to TRBD1. The sequenced sample consisted of PBMCs or T cells enriched from blood (not recorded which). The TCR sequence derives from a woman aged 50 to 60 who had recovered from COVID-19. Here the CDR3 reads CASSYRGQNTEAFF. In nucleotides, the CDR3 is TGTGCCAGCAGTTACAGGGGGCAGAACACTGAAGCTTTCTTT.